One sample yielded the 11 T cell receptor beta chains listed below, sequenced in a study of cytomegalovirus exposure and HLA in healthy donors. The study ran its PCR with 60 Vbeta and 13 Jbeta primers. The repertoire was sequenced with immunoSEQ multiplex PCR; TCRdb's copy has only in-frame clones and lacks some. The sample contains about 200,000 clones, around 80% of which appear only once. Sequences were obtained from PBMCs. Source of these receptors: a man between 25 and 39 years old in good health and CMV-seronegative.

The V gene is TRBV15, the J gene TRBJ2-2, with a possible D match to TRBD2 (6 bases). CDR3 length equals 17 residues. V lost 0 bases and J 5 bases, leaving 16 bases between the germline ends. The germline gives CDR1 LNHNV, CDR2 YYDKDF (reference sequence). The DNA for the CDR3 is TGTGCCACCAGCAGAGAACGGGGGACCCTTTTTACCGGGGAGCTGTTTTTT. Amino acid sequence: CATSRERGTLFTGELFF.

The rearrangement links TRBV7-3 to TRBJ2-2; D is undetermined. Trimming removed 3 bases from V and 4 bases from J, with 18 bases in between. The CDR3 runs 17 residues. CDR1 and CDR2 from the germline V gene are SGHTA and FQGTGA. The DNA for the CDR3 is TGTGCCAGCAGCTTGGCCGCCGCCAGCGTAGGCACCGGGGAGCTGTTTTTT. It is translated as CASSLAAASVGTGELFF.

The chain combines TRBV6-4 with TRBJ1-1; perhaps TRBD1 as D (6 bases). The CDR3 consists of 15 residues. Trimming took off 1 base at V and 11 bases at J, with 20 bases between the two ends. Germline-derived CDR1 and CDR2 are MRHNA and SNTAGT. As DNA, the CDR3 is TGTGCCAGCAGTGACTACCCACAGGGCTTTCCGTCGGCTTTCTTT. Translating gives CASSDYPQGFPSAFF.

The rearrangement uses TRBV7-2 and TRBJ2-2, with a weak D call TRBD2 (6 bases). Germline assignment: CDR1 SGHTA and CDR2 FQGNSA. This CDR3 spans 15 amino acids. V was shortened by 0 bases and J by 2 bases, with 7 bases between the two germline ends. In nucleotides, the CDR3 is TGTGCCAGCAGCTTAGCGGGGGGTAACACCGGGGAGCTGTTTTTT. Translating gives CASSLAGGNTGELFF.

This chain links TRBV6-6 with TRBJ2-5, with TRBD2 identical over 7 bases. Germline lookup yields CDR1 MNHNY and CDR2 SVGAGI (reference sequence). The J segment lost 3 bases and the V segment lost 6 bases, leaving 7 bases of the junction unmatched. This CDR3 has 14 amino acids. The CDR3 loop is CASSVGGSKETQYF. CDR3 bases: TGTGCCAGCAGCGTCGGGGGGAGTAAAGAGACCCAGTACTTC.

CDR3 DNA sequence: TGCGCCAGCAGCTTGGCGGGGGTAAACCCCTCCTACGAGCAGTACTTC. This sequence encodes CASSLAGVNPSYEQYF. The rearrangement joins TRBV5-1 to TRBJ2-7; D is perhaps TRBD2 (6 bases). Germline values: CDR1 SGHRS, CDR2 YFSETQ. Trimming removed 0 bases from V and 0 bases from J, with 13 bases in between. This CDR3 has 16 amino acids.

The genes are TRBV29-1 and TRBJ1-1; 7 bases match TRBD1. The CDR3 consists of 14 residues. CDR1 is SQVTM, CDR2 ANQGSEA, per germline. The V and J ends lost 2 bases and 1 base, in that order; junction bases with no gene match: 4. Here the CDR3 DNA reads TGCAGCGTTGAACAGGGGGTTTCGAACACTGAAGCTTTCTTT. Protein product: CSVEQGVSNTEAFF.

The J gene is TRBJ2-7, the V gene TRBV28; possible D gene TRBD1, 6 bases. V was shortened by 3 bases and J by 3 bases, with 18 bases between the two germline ends. This CDR3 region has 16 residues. CDR1 and CDR2 from the germline V gene are MDHEN and SYDVKM. CDR3: CASSLDTGMGDYEQYF. The DNA of the CDR3 is TGTGCCAGCAGTTTGGACACAGGGATGGGGGACTACGAGCAGTACTTC.

A note on this clone: The identical CDR3 is also encoded by other nucleotide sequences in the sample. The chain uses TRBV7-8 and TRBJ2-7, with D unresolved. CDR1 SGHVS and CDR2 FQNEAQ come from the germline V gene. CDR3 size: 12 residues. The V end lost 5 bases, the J end lost 2 bases, and 7 bases lay between the germline ends. The CDR3 DNA follows: TGTGCCAGCAGCCCCTCCGCCTACGAGCAGTACTTC. Amino acid sequence: CASSPSAYEQYF.

The genes are TRBV5-1 and TRBJ2-7, with 7 positions matching TRBD1. Germline V gene lookup returns CDR1 SGHRS and CDR2 YFSETQ. This CDR3 is built from 14 residues. V shed 7 bases, J shed 2 bases, and the junction held 9 bases outside the gene matches. CDR3 protein: CASAMTGQTYEQYF. DNA of the CDR3: TGCGCCAGCGCTATGACAGGGCAAACCTACGAGCAGTACTTC.

The J gene is TRBJ1-4, the V gene TRBV28; 11 nucleotides match TRBD1. Losses at the gene ends were 6 bases for V and 8 bases for J; bases not matched to a gene: 5. CDR3 length: 14 amino acids. Germline CDR1 and CDR2: MDHEN and SYDVKM. CDR3 amino acids: CASSWTGGREKLFF. The CDR3 nucleotides read TGTGCCAGCAGCTGGACAGGGGGCAGAGAAAAACTGTTTTTT.